This TCR beta chain derives from a study of siplizumab effects on memory and regulatory T cells. This CDR3 region has 12 residues. V gave up 4 bases and J gave up 4 bases, with 6 bases separating them. Germline CDR1 and CDR2: SGHTA and FQGNSA. Per sample, 10^5 or so TCR templates underwent assay. Profiling relied on immunoSEQ multiplex PCR, and the TCRdb table lists in-frame clones only, not all of them. The sample contains about 69,000 clones, about 90% of which appear only once. The rearrangement joins TRBV7-2 to TRBJ2-3; D is undetermined. This TCR came from a human donor in good health. The sequenced material came from Tregs sorted from blood. CDR3 sequence reads: CASSYIPDTQYF. CDR3 in DNA: TGTGCCAGCAGCTATATCCCAGATACGCAGTATTTT.